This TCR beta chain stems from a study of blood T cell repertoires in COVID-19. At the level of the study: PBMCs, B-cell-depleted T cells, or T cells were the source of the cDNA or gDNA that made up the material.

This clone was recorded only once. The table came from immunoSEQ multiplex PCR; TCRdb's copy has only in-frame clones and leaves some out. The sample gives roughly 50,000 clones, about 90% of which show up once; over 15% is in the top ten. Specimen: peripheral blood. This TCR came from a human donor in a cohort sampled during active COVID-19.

CDR3 sequence reads: CASSQEGGGGYGYTF. The CDR3 nucleotides read TGTGCCAGCAGTCAAGAGGGCGGGGGCGGCTATGGCTACACCTTC. The chain is built from TRBV6-4 and TRBJ1-2; tentatively, D is TRBD1 (6 bases). Per germline, CDR1 MRHNA and CDR2 SNTAGT. There are 15 residues in the CDR3. V lost 5 bases to trimming and J lost 4 bases, with 17 bases between them.